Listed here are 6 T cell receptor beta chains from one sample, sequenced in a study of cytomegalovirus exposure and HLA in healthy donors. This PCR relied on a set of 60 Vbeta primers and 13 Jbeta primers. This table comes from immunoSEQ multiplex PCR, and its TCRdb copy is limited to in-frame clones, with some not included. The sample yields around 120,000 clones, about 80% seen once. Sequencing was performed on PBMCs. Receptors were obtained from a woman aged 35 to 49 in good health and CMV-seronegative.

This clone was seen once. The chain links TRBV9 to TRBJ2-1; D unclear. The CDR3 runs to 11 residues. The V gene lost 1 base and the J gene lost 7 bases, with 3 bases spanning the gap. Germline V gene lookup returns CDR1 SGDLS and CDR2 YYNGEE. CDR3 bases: TGTGCCAGCAGCGTATCGAATGAGCAGTTCTTC. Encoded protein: CASSVSNEQFF.

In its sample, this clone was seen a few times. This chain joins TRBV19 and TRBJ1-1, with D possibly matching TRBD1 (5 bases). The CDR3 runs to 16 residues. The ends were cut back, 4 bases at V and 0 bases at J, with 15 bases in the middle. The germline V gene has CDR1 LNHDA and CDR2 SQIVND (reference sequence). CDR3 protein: CASSKGLGRVNTEAFF. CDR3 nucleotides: TGTGCCAGTAGTAAGGGATTGGGCAGGGTGAACACTGAAGCTTTCTTT. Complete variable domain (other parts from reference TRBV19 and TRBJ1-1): DGGITQSPKYLFRKEGQNVTLSCEQNLNHDAMYWYRQDPGQGLRLIYYSQIVNDFQKGDIAEGYSVSREKKESFPLTVTSAQKNPTAFYLCASSKGLGRVNTEAFFGQGTRLTVV.

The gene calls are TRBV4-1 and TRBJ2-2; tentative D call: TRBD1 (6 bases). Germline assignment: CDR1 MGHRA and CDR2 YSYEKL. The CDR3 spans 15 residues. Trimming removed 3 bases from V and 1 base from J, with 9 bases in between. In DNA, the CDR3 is TGCGCCAGCAGCCAGACACAGGGGAACACCGGGGAGCTGTTTTTT. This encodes CASSQTQGNTGELFF.

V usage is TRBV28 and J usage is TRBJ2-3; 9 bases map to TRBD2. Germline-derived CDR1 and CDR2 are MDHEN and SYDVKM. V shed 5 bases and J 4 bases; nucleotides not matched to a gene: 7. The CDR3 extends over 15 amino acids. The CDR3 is CASSDPGLAADTQYF. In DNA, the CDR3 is TGTGCCAGCAGTGACCCGGGACTAGCCGCAGATACGCAGTATTTT.

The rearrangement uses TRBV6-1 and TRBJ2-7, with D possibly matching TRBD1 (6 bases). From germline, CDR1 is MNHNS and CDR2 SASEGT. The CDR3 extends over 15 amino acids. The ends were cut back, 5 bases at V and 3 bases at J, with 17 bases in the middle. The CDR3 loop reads CASSSQGMGYYEQYF. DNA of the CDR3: TGTGCCAGCAGTAGCCAGGGGATGGGGTACTACGAGCAGTACTTC.

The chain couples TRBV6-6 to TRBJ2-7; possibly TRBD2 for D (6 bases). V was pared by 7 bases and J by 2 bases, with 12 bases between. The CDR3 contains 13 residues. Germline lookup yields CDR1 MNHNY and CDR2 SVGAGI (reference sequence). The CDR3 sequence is CASTPGVTYEQYF. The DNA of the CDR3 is TGTGCCAGCACCCCGGGGGTGACCTACGAGCAGTACTTC.